The clone carrying this T cell receptor beta chain was recorded once. Germline V gene lookup returns CDR1 SGDLS and CDR2 YYNGEE. The CDR3 is 16 residues long. With 0 bases removed from V and 1 base from J, the gap between germline ends came to 12 bases. These data are taken from a study of CD8 T cells in Susac syndrome. It was with random hexamers that roughly 0.5 to 1 ug RNA was reverse transcribed. Coverage of TCR beta CDR3 amplification by immunoSEQ multiplex PCR extended to 54 Vbeta and 13 Jbeta. TCRdb processed the immunoSEQ multiplex PCR reads anew with MiXCR; each CDR3 protein has one entry. This table has about 290,000 distinct CDR3 sequences, roughly 85% appearing once.

The material sequenced was CD8+ T cells from PBMCs. The source is a human donor with multiple sclerosis. The chain links TRBV9 to TRBJ2-3; no clear D gene. The CDR3 reads CASSVGPAVGTDTQYF. In nucleotides, the CDR3 is TGTGCCAGCAGCGTAGGACCAGCCGTGGGCACAGATACGCAGTATTTT. Supplemented by reference TRBV9 and TRBJ2-3, the full variable domain reads DSGVTQTPKHLITATGQRVTLRCSPRSGDLSVYWYQQSLDQGLQFLIQYYNGEERAKGNILERFSAQQFPDLHSELNLSSLELGDSALYFCASSVGPAVGTDTQYFGPGTRLTVL.